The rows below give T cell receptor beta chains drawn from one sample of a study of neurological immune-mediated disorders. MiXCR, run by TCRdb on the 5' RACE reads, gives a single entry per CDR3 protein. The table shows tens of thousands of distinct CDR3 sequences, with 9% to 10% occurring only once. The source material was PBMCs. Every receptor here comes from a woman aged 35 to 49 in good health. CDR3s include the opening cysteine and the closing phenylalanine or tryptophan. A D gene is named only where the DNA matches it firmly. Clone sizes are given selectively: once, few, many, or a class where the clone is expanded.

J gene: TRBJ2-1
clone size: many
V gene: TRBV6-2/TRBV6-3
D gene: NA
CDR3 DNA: TGTGCCAGCAAGCCGGACTTCAATGAGCAGTTCTTC
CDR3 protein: CASKPDFNEQFF

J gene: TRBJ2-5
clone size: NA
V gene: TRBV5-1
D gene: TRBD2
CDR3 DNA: TGCGCCAGCATCGTGGGCCCAGCGGGAGGCTCCGGAGAGACCCAGTACTTC
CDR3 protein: CASIVGPAGGSGETQYF

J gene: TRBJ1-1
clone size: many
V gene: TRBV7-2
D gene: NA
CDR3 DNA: TGTGCCAGCAGCGCCAAAGCACTGAACACTGAAGCTTTCTTT
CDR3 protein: CASSAKALNTEAFF

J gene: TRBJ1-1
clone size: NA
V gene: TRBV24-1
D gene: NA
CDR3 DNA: TGTGCCACCTCGGGGGCCCGGGGGGCGGACACTGAAGCTTTCTTT
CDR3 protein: CATSGARGADTEAFF

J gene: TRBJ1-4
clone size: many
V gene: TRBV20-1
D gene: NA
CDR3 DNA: TGCAGTGCGTCGGTGCGCGAAAAACTGTTTTTT
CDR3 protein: CSASVREKLFF

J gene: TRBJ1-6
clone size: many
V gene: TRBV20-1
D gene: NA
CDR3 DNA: TGCAGTGCTAGTGTGGGGTGGGGGAATTCACCCCTCCACTTT
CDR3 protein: CSASVGWGNSPLHF

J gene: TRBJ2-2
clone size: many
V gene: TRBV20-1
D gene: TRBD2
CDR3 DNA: TGCAGTGCTACGGTGGGAGCGGGAACCGGGGAGCTGTTTTTT
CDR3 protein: CSATVGAGTGELFF

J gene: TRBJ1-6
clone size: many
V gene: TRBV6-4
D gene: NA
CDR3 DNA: TGTGCCAGCAGTGACGACGCCAGGTATAATTCACCCCTCCACTTT
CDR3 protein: CASSDDARYNSPLHF

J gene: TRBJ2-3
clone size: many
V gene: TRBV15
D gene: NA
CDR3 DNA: TGTGCCACCAGCCTCAGAGGGCAGCTGGGAGATACGCAGTATTTT
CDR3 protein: CATSLRGQLGDTQYF

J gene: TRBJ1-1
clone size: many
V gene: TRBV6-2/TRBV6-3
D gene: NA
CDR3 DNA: TGTGCCAGCAGTTACACCCGGAACACTGAAGCTTTCTTT
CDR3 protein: CASSYTRNTEAFF

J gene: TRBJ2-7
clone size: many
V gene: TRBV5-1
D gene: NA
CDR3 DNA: TGCGCCCTGCAGGGGACTCGCTCTCCCTACGAGCAGTACTTC
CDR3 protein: CALQGTRSPYEQYF

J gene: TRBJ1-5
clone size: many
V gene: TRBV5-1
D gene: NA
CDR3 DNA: TGCGCCAGCAGCTTGGAGGGAAATAGCAATCAGCCCCAGCATTTT
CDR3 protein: CASSLEGNSNQPQHF

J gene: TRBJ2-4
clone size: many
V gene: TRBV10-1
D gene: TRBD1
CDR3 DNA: TGCGCCAGCAGTGAGACAGGGGTAAACATTCAGTACTTC
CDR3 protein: CASSETGVNIQYF

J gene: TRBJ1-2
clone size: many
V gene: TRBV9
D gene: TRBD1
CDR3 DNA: TGTGCCAGCCGGGGACAGGGAAGCTACACCTTC
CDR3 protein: CASRGQGSYTF

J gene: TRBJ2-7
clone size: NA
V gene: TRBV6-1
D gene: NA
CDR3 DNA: TGTGCCAGCAGTGAAGAGGCTAGCGTACCCTACGAGCAGTACTTC
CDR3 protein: CASSEEASVPYEQYF

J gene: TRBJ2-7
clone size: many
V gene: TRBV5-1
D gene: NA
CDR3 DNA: TGCGCCAGTCGGGGGGCCTCCTACGAGCAGTACTTC
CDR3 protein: CASRGASYEQYF

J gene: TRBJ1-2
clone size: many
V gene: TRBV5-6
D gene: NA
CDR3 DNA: TGTGCCAGCAGCTTGTCCTTATCTTATCTTGGCTACACCTTC
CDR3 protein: CASSLSLSYLGYTF

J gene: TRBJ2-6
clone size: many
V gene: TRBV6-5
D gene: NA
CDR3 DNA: TGTGCCAGCAGCACTTGGAACTCTGGGGCCAACGTCCTGACTTTC
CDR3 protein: CASSTWNSGANVLTF

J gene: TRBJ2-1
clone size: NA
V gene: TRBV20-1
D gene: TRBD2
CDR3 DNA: TGCAGTGCTAGAGACCTAGCGGGAGGGGGGGAGCAGTTCTTC
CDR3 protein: CSARDLAGGGEQFF